These T cell receptor beta chains were read from a single sample in a study of blood T cell repertoires in COVID-19. The assay was immunoSEQ multiplex PCR, and TCRdb's table has in-frame clones only and misses some. The sample shows 110,000 to 150,000 clones, under 90% of them seen only once. The sample taken for sequencing was peripheral blood. The receptor source for this set is a man aged 65 to 79 who had recovered from COVID-19. Each CDR3 is given with its conserved first and last residue. Each record gives: D gene, clone size, J gene, V gene, CDR3 protein, CDR3 DNA. D genes are given only for firm matches. Where a row states a size, it is once, few, many or the class of an expanded clone; other rows omit it.

>NA|once|TRBJ1-6|TRBV6-5
CASKGENSPLHF
TGTGCCAGCAAGGGGGAAAATTCACCCCTCCACTTT
>NA|NA|TRBJ1-1|TRBV10-3
CATKQGTPEAFF
TGTGCCACCAAACAGGGTACCCCTGAAGCTTTCTTT
>NA|NA|TRBJ1-6|TRBV27
CASSPNIRRTPWSSYNSPLHF
TGTGCCAGCAGTCCAAACATACGTCGGACACCCTGGAGCTCCTATAATTCACCCCTCCACTTT
>TRBD1|few|TRBJ1-5|TRBV7-9
CASSSGQGSQPQHF
TGTGCCAGCAGCTCGGGACAGGGGAGTCAGCCCCAGCATTTT
>NA|once|TRBJ1-2|TRBV5-4
CASSEGRRANGYTF
TGTGCCAGCAGCGAAGGTCGGAGGGCGAATGGCTACACCTTC
>TRBD1|few|TRBJ2-7|TRBV29-1
CSVRTGITYEQYF
TGCAGCGTTCGGACAGGAATCACCTACGAGCAGTACTTC
>NA|NA|TRBJ2-7|TRBV7-9
CASSLDVGETYEQYF
TGTGCCAGCAGCTTAGATGTAGGGGAAACCTACGAGCAGTACTTC
>NA|NA|TRBJ2-2|TRBV12-2
CASRLPAGSGELFF
TGTGCAAGTCGCCTACCCGCGGGGAGCGGGGAGCTGTTTTTT
>TRBD1|NA|TRBJ1-1|TRBV5-6
CASINGQGNTEAFF
TGTGCCAGCATCAATGGACAGGGGAACACTGAAGCTTTCTTT
>NA|NA|TRBJ2-7|TRBV12-5
CASGSGYPAPYEQYF
TGTGCTAGTGGTTCGGGATACCCGGCACCCTACGAGCAGTACTTC
>NA|few|TRBJ2-7|TRBV5-1
CASSPARFNEQYF
TGCGCCAGCAGCCCCGCTCGGTTCAACGAGCAGTACTTC
>NA|NA|TRBJ2-1|TRBV4-2
CASSQDMQGPNEQFF
TGTGCCAGCAGCCAAGATATGCAGGGCCCCAATGAGCAGTTCTTC